This T cell receptor beta chain emerged from a study of T cell changes during pregnancy in multiple sclerosis. The germline V gene encodes CDR1 SGHNT and CDR2 YYREEE (reference sequence). The V gene end was trimmed by 5 bases and the J gene end by 4 bases; junction bases not matched to a gene: 8. This CDR3 is built from 15 residues. This clone was observed once. This table comes from immunoSEQ multiplex PCR, and its TCRdb copy is limited to in-frame clones, with some not included. This sample has approximately 80,000 clones, with about 95% found just once. This chain connects TRBV5-4 to TRBJ1-5; 8 nucleotides line up with TRBD1. This clonotype was obtained from a female donor with multiple sclerosis, enrolled in a pregnancy study. Sequenced material: peripheral blood, taken in the third trimester of pregnancy. The CDR3 is CASRRTQGANQPQHF. The CDR3, as DNA: TGTGCCAGCAGGCGGACCCAGGGGGCGAATCAGCCCCAGCATTTT.